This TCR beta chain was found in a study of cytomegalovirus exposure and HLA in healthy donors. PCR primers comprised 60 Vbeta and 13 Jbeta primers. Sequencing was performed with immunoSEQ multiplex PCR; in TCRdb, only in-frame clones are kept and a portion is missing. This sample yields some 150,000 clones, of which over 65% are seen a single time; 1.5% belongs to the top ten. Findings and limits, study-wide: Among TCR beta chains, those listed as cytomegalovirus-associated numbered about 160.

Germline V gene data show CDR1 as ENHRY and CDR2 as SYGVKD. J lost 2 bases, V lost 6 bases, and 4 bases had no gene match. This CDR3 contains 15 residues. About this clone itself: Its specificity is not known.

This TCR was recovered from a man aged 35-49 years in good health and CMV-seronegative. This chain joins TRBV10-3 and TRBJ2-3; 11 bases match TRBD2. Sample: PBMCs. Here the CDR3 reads CAIRKLAGDTDTQYF. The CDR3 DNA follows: TGTGCCATCAGGAAACTAGCGGGAGACACAGATACGCAGTATTTT.